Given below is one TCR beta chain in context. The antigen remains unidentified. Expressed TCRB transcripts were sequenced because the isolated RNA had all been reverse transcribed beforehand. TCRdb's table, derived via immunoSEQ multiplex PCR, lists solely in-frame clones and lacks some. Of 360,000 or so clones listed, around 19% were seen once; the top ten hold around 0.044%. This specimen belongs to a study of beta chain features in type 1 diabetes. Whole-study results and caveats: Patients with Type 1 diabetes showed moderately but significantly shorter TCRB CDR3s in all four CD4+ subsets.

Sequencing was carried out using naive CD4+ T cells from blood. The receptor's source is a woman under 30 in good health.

CDR3 protein: CASSLYREGEQFF. CDR3 DNA: TGTGCCAGCAGCCTATACAGGGAGGGAGAGCAGTTCTTC. This chain connects TRBV6-4 to TRBJ2-1, with a possible D match to TRBD2 (7 bases). Deletions cut 6 bases from V and 10 bases from J, with 16 bases between. This CDR3 contains 13 residues. Germline V gene data show CDR1 as MRHNA and CDR2 as SNTAGT.